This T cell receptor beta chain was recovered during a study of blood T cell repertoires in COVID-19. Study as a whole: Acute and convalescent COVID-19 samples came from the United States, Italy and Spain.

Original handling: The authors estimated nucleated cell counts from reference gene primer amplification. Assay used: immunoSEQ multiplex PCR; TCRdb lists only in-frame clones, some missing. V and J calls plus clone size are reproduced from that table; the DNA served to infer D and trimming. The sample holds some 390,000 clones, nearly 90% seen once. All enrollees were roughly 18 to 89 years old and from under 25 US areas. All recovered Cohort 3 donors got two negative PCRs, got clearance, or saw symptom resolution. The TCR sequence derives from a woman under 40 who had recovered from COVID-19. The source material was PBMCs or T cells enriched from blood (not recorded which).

DNA of the CDR3: TGTGCCTGGAGTCCAGGACTTGCTCATAGCAATCAGCCCCAGCATTTT. Translated: CAWSPGLAHSNQPQHF. The chain carries TRBV30 and TRBJ1-5; D is unresolved. The germline V and J ends were trimmed by 2 bases and 0 bases, with 14 bases remaining between them. This CDR3 is built from 16 residues. Per the germline V gene, CDR1 is GTSNPN and CDR2 is SVGIG (reference sequence).